This TCR beta chain was observed in a study of cytomegalovirus exposure and HLA in healthy donors. CDR3 length equals 15 residues. V was trimmed by 5 bases and J by 6 bases, leaving 18 bases between them. CDR1 and CDR2 (germline): SGHTS, YDEGEE. The study ran its PCR with 60 Vbeta and 13 Jbeta primers. TCRdb's table, derived via immunoSEQ multiplex PCR, lists solely in-frame clones and lacks some. The data hold roughly 150,000 clones, with around 83% observed a single time. What was sequenced was PBMCs. This receptor was obtained from a man aged 30 to 45 in good health and CMV-seropositive. The chain combines TRBV5-8 with TRBJ1-5; D is ambiguous. The CDR3 DNA is TGTGCCAGCAGTCGACGACCTCTCCCAGGTCAGCCCCAGCATTTT. Amino acids: CASSRRPLPGQPQHF.